These 13 T cell receptor beta chains share one sample of origin, sequenced in a study of siplizumab effects on memory and regulatory T cells. Repertoires were generated with immunoSEQ multiplex PCR, while TCRdb's copy carries only in-frame clones and drops some. The sample carries approximately 65,000 clones, 79% recorded once. Material for sequencing was memory CD4+ T cells sorted from blood. These receptors all come from a human donor in good health.

The rearrangement links TRBV7-3 to TRBJ1-1, with 7 positions matching TRBD1. Trimming removed 5 bases from V and 4 bases from J; junction bases left unmatched: 7. From germline, CDR1 is SGHTA and CDR2 FQGTGA. The CDR3 runs 14 residues. CDR3 DNA: TGTGCCAGCAGCCCAGGACAGGCAGTCACTGAAGCTTTCTTT. As protein: CASSPGQAVTEAFF. Supplemented by reference TRBV7-3 and TRBJ1-1, the full variable domain reads GAGVSQTPSNKVTEKGKYVELRCDPISGHTALYWYRQSLGQGPEFLIYFQGTGAADDSGLPNDRFFAVRPEGSVSTLKIQRTERGDSAVYLCASSPGQAVTEAFFGQGTRLTVV.

This clone occurred once. V and J are TRBV2 and TRBJ2-3, with 11 bases lining up with TRBD2. V dropped 4 bases and J dropped 1; count of bases not matched to a gene: 13. Germline V gives CDR1 SNHLY, CDR2 FYNNEI. The CDR3 sequence is 19 residues long. The CDR3 sequence is CASSVSRLAGGPRTDTQYF. As DNA, the CDR3 is TGTGCCAGCAGTGTCTCCCGGCTAGCGGGGGGACCCCGCACAGATACGCAGTATTTT.

This chain uses TRBV19 with TRBJ1-6; 8 nucleotides match TRBD1. The V gene's germline CDR1 is LNHDA and CDR2 SQIVND (reference sequence). The CDR3 loop spans 13 amino acids. Trimming at V came to 6 bases and at J to 7 bases, leaving 2 bases not matched to a gene. CDR3 residues: CASSGQGNSPLHF. The CDR3 bases are TGTGCCAGTAGCGGACAGGGAAATTCACCCCTCCACTTT. Full variable domain (missing parts from reference TRBV19 and TRBJ1-6): DGGITQSPKYLFRKEGQNVTLSCEQNLNHDAMYWYRQDPGQGLRLIYYSQIVNDFQKGDIAEGYSVSREKKESFPLTVTSAQKNPTAFYLCASSGQGNSPLHFGNGTRLTVT.

The rearrangement joins TRBV5-1 to TRBJ2-1; D may be TRBD2 (5 bases). V gave up 1 base and J gave up 7 bases, with 12 bases separating them. This CDR3 region has 14 residues. The germline V gene encodes CDR1 SGHRS and CDR2 YFSETQ. The CDR3: CASSLTQRPNEQFF. The DNA of the CDR3 is TGCGCCAGCAGCTTGACGCAGCGGCCGAATGAGCAGTTCTTC.

The chain is built from TRBV30 and TRBJ2-1, with 9 bases identical to TRBD1. The germline CDR1 and CDR2 sequences are GTSNPN and SVGIG (reference sequence). The CDR3 is 15 residues long. The ends lost 1 base at V and 6 bases at J; junction bases unmatched: 7. The CDR3 coding sequence is TGTGCCTGGAGTGACCGGGACAGGGTTTCCAATGAGCAGTTCTTC. This translates into CAWSDRDRVSNEQFF.

The CDR3 DNA sequence: TGTGCCAGCAGCTCCCCCCCGGATACGCAGTATTTT. Its translation is CASSSPPDTQYF. V is TRBV7-3 and J is TRBJ2-3; no definite D call. The CDR3 is 12 residues long. V lost 4 bases and J 6 bases, leaving 8 bases between the germline ends. Germline lookup yields CDR1 SGHTA and CDR2 FQGTGA.

This sequence joins TRBV4-1 and TRBJ1-5; the D gene is possibly TRBD1 (6 bases). The CDR3 extends over 20 amino acids. The ends were cut back, 0 bases at V and 4 bases at J, with 25 bases in the middle. The germline gives CDR1 MGHRA, CDR2 YSYEKL. The CDR3 region is CASSQDGGQGIGVGNQPQHF. CDR3 bases: TGCGCCAGCAGCCAAGATGGGGGGCAGGGTATTGGAGTGGGGAATCAGCCCCAGCATTTT.

The CDR3 DNA sequence: TGTGCCAGCACCCGACCGGGGTGGGACTACGAGCAGTACTTC. Translation: CASTRPGWDYEQYF. V gene TRBV2 combines with J gene TRBJ2-5; the D gene is possibly TRBD2 (5 bases). The end of the DNA aligns better with TRBJ2-7, so the J call may be wrong. The germline V gene encodes CDR1 SNHLY and CDR2 FYNNEI. CDR3 size: 14 residues.

In regard to this clone: Other DNA sequences in this specimen translate into the identical CDR3. The chain employs TRBV28 and TRBJ1-2; TRBD1 matches 10 bases. The germline V gene encodes CDR1 MDHEN and CDR2 SYDVKM. J was trimmed by 4 bases and V by 6 bases; bases with no gene match: 5. The length of the CDR3 is 14 residues. The CDR3 bases are TGTGCCAGCAGCCCCGGGACAGGGGTCTATGGCTACACCTTC. This gives the protein CASSPGTGVYGYTF.

This clone was seen more than once but under ten times. This chain joins TRBV5-1 and TRBJ1-2; no reliable D call. The CDR3 sequence is 14 residues long. The germline V gene has CDR1 SGHRS and CDR2 YFSETQ. The V and J ends lost 0 bases and 4 bases respectively, with 10 bases between them. CDR3 in amino acids: CASSLDGWGYGYTF. CDR3 DNA sequence: TGCGCCAGCAGCTTGGACGGGTGGGGCTATGGCTACACCTTC.

This chain connects TRBV5-6 to TRBJ2-3, with 7 positions matching TRBD2. V was clipped by 0 bases and J by 6 bases; unmatched bases: 4. The CDR3 spans 14 residues. CDR1 is SGHDT and CDR2 is YYEEEE in the germline V gene. This CDR3 reads CASSLGLADDTQYF. In DNA, the CDR3 is TGTGCCAGCAGCTTGGGGCTAGCGGACGATACGCAGTATTTT.

V and J are TRBV6-5 and TRBJ1-2, with D hard to call. This CDR3 comprises 11 residues. Trimming cost V 2 bases and J 10 bases, with 8 bases left between them. Germline V gives CDR1 MNHEY, CDR2 SVGAGI. For the CDR3, the DNA is TGTGCCAGCAGTTACAACCACTACTACACCTTC. This translates into CASSYNHYYTF.

The V call is TRBV2, the J call TRBJ1-2; possibly TRBD1 for D (6 bases). The CDR3 runs to 14 residues. Trimming pared 6 bases from V and 7 bases from J, leaving 18 bases between. Germline values: CDR1 SNHLY, CDR2 FYNNEI. The CDR3: CASSSRPGAVGYTF. As DNA, the CDR3 is TGTGCCAGCAGCTCCCGCCCAGGGGCAGTTGGCTACACCTTC.